The 5 T cell receptor beta chains reported below all come from one sample, sequenced in a study of blood T cell repertoires in COVID-19. The data were produced by immunoSEQ multiplex PCR, yet TCRdb's version contains in-frame clones alone and is incomplete. The table shows about 100,000 clones, with approximately 90% occurring only once. The specimen was peripheral blood. These receptors were taken from a man in his forties or fifties with active COVID-19.

V is TRBV3-1 (or the pseudogene TRBV3-2) and J is TRBJ2-1; D gene uncertain. This CDR3 is built from 15 residues. Trimming left V 1 base short and J 7 bases short, with 14 bases between. Germline V lookup: CDR1 LGHDT, CDR2 YNNKEL (reference sequence). DNA for the CDR3: TGTGCCAGCAGCCAAGTCGGCCGGAGCCGAAATGAGCAGTTCTTC. As protein: CASSQVGRSRNEQFF.

This chain connects TRBV2 to TRBJ2-2; TRBD1 matches at 8 bases. The CDR3 is 15 amino acids. V was clipped by 5 bases and J by 3 bases; unmatched bases: 5. Germline V CDR1 and CDR2: SNHLY, FYNNEI. CDR3 region: CASSIRTGHTGELFF. CDR3 sequence (DNA): TGTGCCAGCAGTATTCGGACAGGGCACACCGGGGAGCTGTTTTTT.

J is TRBJ2-2 and V is TRBV7-8, with D possibly being TRBD2 (5 bases). Trimming cost V 2 bases and J 3 bases, with 7 bases left between them. The CDR3 is 14 amino acids. Germline CDR1 and CDR2: SGHVS and FQNEAQ. The CDR3 loop is CASSLREYTGELFF. In DNA, the CDR3 is TGTGCCAGCAGCTTAAGGGAGTACACCGGGGAGCTGTTTTTT.

V and J are TRBV3-1 (or the pseudogene TRBV3-2) and TRBJ2-5; 10 bases match TRBD1. Germline CDR1 is LGHDT and CDR2 is YNNKEL (reference sequence). The CDR3 runs 16 residues. The V gene end was trimmed by 7 bases and the J gene end by 4 bases; junction bases not matched to a gene: 12. The CDR3 nucleotides are TGTGCCAGCACCGCACCCACGACAGGGGGCGCAGAGACCCAGTACTTC. It encodes CASTAPTTGGAETQYF.

The chain couples TRBV5-1 to TRBJ2-3, with 10 positions matching TRBD1. CDR3 length: 16 amino acids. V was clipped by 6 bases and J by 4 bases; unmatched bases: 11. Germline CDR1 SGHRS, CDR2 YFSETQ. CDR3 in DNA: TGCGCCAGCACCCACCGGACAGGGGGTTCCTCAGATACGCAGTATTTT. The encoded protein is CASTHRTGGSSDTQYF.